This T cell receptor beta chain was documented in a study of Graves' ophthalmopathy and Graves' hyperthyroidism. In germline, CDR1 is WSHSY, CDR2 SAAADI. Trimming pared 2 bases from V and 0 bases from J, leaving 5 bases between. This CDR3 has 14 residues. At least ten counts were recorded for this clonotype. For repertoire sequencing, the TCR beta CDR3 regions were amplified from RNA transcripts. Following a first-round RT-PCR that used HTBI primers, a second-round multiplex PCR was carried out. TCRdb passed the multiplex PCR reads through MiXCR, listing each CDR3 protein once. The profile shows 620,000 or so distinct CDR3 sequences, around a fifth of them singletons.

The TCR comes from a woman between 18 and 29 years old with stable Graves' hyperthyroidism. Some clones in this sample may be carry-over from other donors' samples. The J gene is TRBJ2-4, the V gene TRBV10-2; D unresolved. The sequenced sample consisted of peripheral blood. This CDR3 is CASSERLAKNIQYF. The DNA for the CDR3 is TGCGCCAGCAGTGAGCGGTTAGCCAAAAACATTCAGTACTTC.